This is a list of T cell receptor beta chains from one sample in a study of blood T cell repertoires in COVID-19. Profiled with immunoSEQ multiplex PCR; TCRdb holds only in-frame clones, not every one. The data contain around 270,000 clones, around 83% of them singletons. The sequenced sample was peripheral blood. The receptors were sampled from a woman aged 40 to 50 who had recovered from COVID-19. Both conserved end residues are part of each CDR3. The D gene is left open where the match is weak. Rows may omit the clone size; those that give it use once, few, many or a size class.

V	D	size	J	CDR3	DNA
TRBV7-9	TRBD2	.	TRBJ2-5	CASSLWSSGGGETQYF	TGTGCCAGCAGCTTATGGTCTAGCGGGGGTGGTGAGACCCAGTACTTC
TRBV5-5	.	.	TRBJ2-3	CASSSYSGTSADTQYF	TGTGCCAGCAGCTCGTACTCCGGAACTAGTGCAGATACGCAGTATTTT
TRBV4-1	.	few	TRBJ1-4	CASSQGRTQQGENEKLFF	TGCGCCAGCAGCCAAGGCCGGACCCAACAGGGAGAGAATGAAAAACTGTTTTTT
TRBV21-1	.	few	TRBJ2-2	CASSLRGGRNTGELFF	TGTGCCAGCAGCCTCCGGGGGGGGAGGAACACCGGGGAGCTGTTTTTT
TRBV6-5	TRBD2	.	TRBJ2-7	CATGGGYEQYF	TGTGCCACGGGAGGGGGGTACGAGCAGTACTTC
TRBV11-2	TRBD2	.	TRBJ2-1	CASRGGIADYNEQFF	TGTGCCAGCAGGGGGGGGATTGCGGACTACAATGAGCAGTTCTTC
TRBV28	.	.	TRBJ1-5	CASKDGRRVGPQHF	TGTGCCAGCAAAGACGGGAGGAGGGTGGGGCCCCAGCATTTT
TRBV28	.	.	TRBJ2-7	CASTEPGGSYEQYF	TGTGCCAGCACCGAGCCCGGGGGATCCTACGAGCAGTACTTC
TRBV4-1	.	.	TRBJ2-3	CASSQDRGLGTDTQYF	TGCGCCAGCAGCCAAGATAGGGGACTTGGCACAGATACGCAGTATTTT
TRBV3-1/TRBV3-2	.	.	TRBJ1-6	CASSPLERGSSPLHF	TGTGCCAGCAGCCCCCTGGAGAGGGGGTCCTCACCCCTCCACTTT
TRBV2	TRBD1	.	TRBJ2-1	CASTQPGQLNEQFF	TGTGCCAGCACTCAACCGGGACAGCTCAATGAGCAGTTCTTC
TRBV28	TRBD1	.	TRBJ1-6	CASSQGAVNSPLHF	TGTGCCAGCAGCCAGGGGGCGGTAAATTCACCCCTCCACTTT
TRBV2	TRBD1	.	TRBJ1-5	CASRTGVGQPQHF	TGTGCCAGCAGAACAGGGGTGGGTCAGCCCCAGCATTTT
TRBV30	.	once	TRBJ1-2	CAWGPEVYGYTF	TGTGCCTGGGGCCCAGAGGTCTATGGCTACACCTTC
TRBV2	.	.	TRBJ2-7	CASSDTQGFQFYEQYF	TGTGCCAGCAGTGACACACAGGGTTTTCAGTTCTACGAGCAGTACTTC
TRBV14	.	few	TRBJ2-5	CASSQTSPQETQYF	TGTGCCAGCAGCCAGACTAGTCCACAAGAGACCCAGTACTTC
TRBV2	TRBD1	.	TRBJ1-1	CASSETGTGINTEAFF	TGTGCCAGCAGTGAGACCGGGACAGGGATAAACACTGAAGCTTTCTTT
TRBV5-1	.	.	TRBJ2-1	CASSLSQGPYNEQFF	TGCGCCAGCAGCTTGAGTCAGGGGCCCTACAATGAGCAGTTCTTC
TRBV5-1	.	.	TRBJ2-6	CASSPGNSGANVLTF	TGCGCCAGCAGCCCGGGGAACTCTGGGGCCAACGTCCTGACTTTC
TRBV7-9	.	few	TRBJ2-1	CASSLSGPYNEQFF	TGTGCCAGCAGCTTATCAGGCCCCTACAATGAGCAGTTCTTC
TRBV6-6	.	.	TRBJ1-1	CASSLPGAEAFF	TGTGCCAGCAGTCTACCGGGGGCTGAAGCTTTCTTT
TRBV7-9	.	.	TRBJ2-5	CASSFGETQYF	TGTGCCAGCAGCTTCGGAGAGACCCAGTACTTC
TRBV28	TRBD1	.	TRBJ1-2	CASRLDRADTNYGYTF	TGTGCCAGCAGGCTGGACAGGGCCGATACCAACTATGGCTACACCTTC
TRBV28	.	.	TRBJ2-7	CASRPTHRAREQYF	TGTGCCAGCAGACCTACACACAGGGCGAGGGAGCAGTACTTC
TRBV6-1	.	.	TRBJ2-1	CASSDREGRGRTYNEQFF	TGTGCCAGCAGTGATAGGGAGGGGCGGGGGCGAACCTACAATGAGCAGTTCTTC
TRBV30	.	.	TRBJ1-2	CAWSRGDYGYTF	TGTGCCTGGAGTAGGGGCGACTATGGCTACACCTTC
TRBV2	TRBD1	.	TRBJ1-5	CASLRDRGENSNQPQHF	TGTGCCAGCCTCCGGGACAGGGGGGAGAATAGCAATCAGCCCCAGCATTTT
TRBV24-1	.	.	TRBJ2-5	CATSDLRPGEEETQYF	TGTGCCACCAGTGATTTGCGTCCAGGGGAAGAGGAGACCCAGTACTTC
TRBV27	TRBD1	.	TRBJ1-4	CASSQSRTGGEKLFF	TGTGCCAGCAGTCAGTCCCGGACAGGGGGTGAAAAACTGTTTTTT
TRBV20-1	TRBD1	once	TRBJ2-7	CSASGGTGGSYEQYF	TGCAGTGCTAGTGGGGGAACAGGGGGTTCCTACGAGCAGTACTTC
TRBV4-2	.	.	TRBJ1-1	CASSQDDSEAFF	TGTGCCAGCAGCCAAGATGACAGTGAAGCTTTCTTT
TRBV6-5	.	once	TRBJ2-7	CASSRSGAGLEQYF	TGTGCCAGCAGTCGCTCTGGGGCCGGTCTCGAGCAGTACTTC
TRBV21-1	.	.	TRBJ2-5	CASSRRQGIQETQYF	TGTGCCAGCAGCAGACGACAGGGGATTCAAGAGACCCAGTACTTC
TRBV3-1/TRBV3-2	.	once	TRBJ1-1	CASSQIGGDTEAFF	TGTGCCAGCAGCCAAATAGGGGGTGACACTGAAGCTTTCTTT
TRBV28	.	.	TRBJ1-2	CASSLFSGQGTNYGYTF	TGTGCCAGCAGTTTATTCTCTGGGCAGGGGACAAACTATGGCTACACCTTC
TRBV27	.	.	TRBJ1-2	CASSLTGLRGYTF	TGTGCCAGCAGTTTAACGGGGTTGAGAGGCTACACCTTC
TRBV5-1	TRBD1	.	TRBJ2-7	CASSAGTGMSYEQYF	TGCGCCAGCAGCGCCGGGACAGGAATGTCCTACGAGCAGTACTTC
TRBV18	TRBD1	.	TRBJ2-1	CASSNYRGPVDDEQFF	TGTGCCAGCTCAAACTACAGGGGGCCTGTGGATGATGAGCAGTTCTTC
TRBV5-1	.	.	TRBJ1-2	CASSLDIQDYGYTF	TGCGCCAGCAGCTTGGACATTCAAGACTATGGCTACACCTTC
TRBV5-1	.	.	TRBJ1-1	CASRVGGASTEAFF	TGCGCCAGCAGGGTCGGGGGTGCGAGCACTGAAGCTTTCTTT
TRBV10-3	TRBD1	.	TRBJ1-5	CAISESQGVNQPQHF	TGTGCCATCAGTGAGTCACAGGGGGTCAATCAGCCCCAGCATTTT
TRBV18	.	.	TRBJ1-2	CASSPLEREPYGYTF	TGTGCCAGCTCACCATTAGAGAGGGAACCTTATGGCTACACCTTC
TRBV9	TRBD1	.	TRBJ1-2	CASSPGAGGYYGYTF	TGTGCCAGCAGCCCCGGGGCAGGGGGTTATTATGGCTACACCTTC
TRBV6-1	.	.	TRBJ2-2	CASSEIGEAGELFF	TGTGCCAGCAGTGAAATAGGCGAAGCGGGGGAGCTGTTTTTT
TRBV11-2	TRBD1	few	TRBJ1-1	CASSGYMDRGKSDTEAFF	TGTGCCAGCAGCGGCTATATGGACAGGGGGAAGTCGGACACTGAAGCTTTCTTT
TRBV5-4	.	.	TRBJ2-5	CASSREGGGRETQYF	TGTGCCAGCAGCAGGGAGGGGGGGGGCCGGGAGACCCAGTACTTC
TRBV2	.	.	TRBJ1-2	CASSPQQVANYGYTF	TGTGCCAGCAGTCCTCAACAGGTAGCTAACTATGGCTACACCTTC
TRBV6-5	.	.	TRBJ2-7	CASMGALSYEQYF	TGTGCCAGCATGGGAGCCCTCTCCTACGAGCAGTACTTC
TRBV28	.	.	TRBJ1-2	CASQRGGARGYTF	TGTGCCTCCCAAAGGGGGGGGGCACGTGGCTACACCTTC
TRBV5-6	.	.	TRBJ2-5	CASSPDREETQYF	TGTGCCAGCAGCCCTGACAGAGAAGAGACCCAGTACTTC
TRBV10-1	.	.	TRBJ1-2	CASSEGGQNYGYTF	TGCGCCAGCAGTGAAGGGGGACAAAACTATGGCTACACCTTC